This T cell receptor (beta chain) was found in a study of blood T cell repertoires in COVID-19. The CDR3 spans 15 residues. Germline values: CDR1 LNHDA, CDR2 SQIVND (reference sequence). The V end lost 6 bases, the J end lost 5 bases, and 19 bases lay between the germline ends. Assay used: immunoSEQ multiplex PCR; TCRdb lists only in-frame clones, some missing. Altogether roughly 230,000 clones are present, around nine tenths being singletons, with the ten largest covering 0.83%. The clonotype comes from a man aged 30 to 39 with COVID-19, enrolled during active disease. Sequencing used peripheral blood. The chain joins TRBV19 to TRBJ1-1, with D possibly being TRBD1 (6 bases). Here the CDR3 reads CASRGISGVGTEAFF. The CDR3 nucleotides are TGTGCCAGTAGAGGGATATCAGGGGTAGGGACTGAAGCTTTCTTT.